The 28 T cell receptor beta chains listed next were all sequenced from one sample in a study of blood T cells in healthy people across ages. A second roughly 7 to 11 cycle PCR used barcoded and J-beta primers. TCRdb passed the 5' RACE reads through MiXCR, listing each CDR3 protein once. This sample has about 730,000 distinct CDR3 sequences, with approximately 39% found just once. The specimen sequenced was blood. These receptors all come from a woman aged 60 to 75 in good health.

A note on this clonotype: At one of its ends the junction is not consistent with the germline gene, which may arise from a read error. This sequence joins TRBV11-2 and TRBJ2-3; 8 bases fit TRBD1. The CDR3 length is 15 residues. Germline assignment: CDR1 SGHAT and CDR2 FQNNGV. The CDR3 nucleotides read TGTGCCAGCAGCTCAAGACAGGGGCGCACAGATGCGCAGTATTTT. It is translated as CASSSRQGRTDAQYF.

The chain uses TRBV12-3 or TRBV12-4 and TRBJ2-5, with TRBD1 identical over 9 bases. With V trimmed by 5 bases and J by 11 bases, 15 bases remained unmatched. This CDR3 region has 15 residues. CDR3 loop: CASSGGQGSYNEQYF. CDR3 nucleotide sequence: TGTGCCAGCAGTGGGGGACAGGGCTCCTACAATGAGCAGTACTTC.

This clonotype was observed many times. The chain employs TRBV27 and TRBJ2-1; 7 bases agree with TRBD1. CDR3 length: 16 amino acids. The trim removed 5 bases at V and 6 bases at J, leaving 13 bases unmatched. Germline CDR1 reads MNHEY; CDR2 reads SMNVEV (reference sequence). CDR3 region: CASSPTGTDGLNEQFF. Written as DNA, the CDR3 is TGTGCCAGCAGTCCGACAGGGACAGATGGACTCAATGAGCAGTTCTTC.

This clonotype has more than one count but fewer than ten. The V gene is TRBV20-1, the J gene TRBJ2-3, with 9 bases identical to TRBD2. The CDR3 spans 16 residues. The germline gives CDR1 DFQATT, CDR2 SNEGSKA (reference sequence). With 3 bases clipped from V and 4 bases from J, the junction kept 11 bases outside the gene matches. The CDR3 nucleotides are TGCAGTGCTAGGAGGGCTAGCGGGACTTCGGCAGATACGCAGTATTTT. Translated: CSARRASGTSADTQYF.

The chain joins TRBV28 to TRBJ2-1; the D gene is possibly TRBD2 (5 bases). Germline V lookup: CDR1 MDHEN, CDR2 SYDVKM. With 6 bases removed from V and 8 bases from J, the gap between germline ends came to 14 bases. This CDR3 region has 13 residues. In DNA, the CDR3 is TGTGCCAGCAGAAACGGGGAACCTCATGAGCAGTTCTTC. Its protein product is CASRNGEPHEQFF.

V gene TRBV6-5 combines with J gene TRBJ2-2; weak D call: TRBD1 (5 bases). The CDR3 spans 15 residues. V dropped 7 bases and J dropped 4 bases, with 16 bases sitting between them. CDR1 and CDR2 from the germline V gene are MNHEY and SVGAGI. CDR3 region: CASTYSNRGTGELFF. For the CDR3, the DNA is TGTGCCAGCACATATTCGAATAGGGGCACCGGGGAGCTGTTTTTT.

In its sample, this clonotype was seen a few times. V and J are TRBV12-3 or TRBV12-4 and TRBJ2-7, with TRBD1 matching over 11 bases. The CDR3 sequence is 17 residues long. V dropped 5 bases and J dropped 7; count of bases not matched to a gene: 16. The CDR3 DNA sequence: TGTGCCAGCAGTCCCACCCCTGGACAGGGGGCTGGGGATGAGCAGTACTTC. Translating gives CASSPTPGQGAGDEQYF.

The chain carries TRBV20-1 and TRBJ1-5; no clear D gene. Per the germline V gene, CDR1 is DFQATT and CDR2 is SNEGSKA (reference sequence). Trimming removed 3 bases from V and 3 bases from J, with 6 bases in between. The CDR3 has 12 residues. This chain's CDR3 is CSAREPNQPQHF. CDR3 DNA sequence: TGCAGTGCTAGGGAGCCCAATCAGCCCCAGCATTTT.

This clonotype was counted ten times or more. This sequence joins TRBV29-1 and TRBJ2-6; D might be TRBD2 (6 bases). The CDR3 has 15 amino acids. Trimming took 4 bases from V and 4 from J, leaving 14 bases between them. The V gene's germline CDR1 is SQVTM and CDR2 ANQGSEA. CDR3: CSVVGGSTGANVLTF. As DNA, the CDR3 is TGCAGCGTTGTCGGAGGGTCGACAGGGGCCAACGTCCTGACTTTC.

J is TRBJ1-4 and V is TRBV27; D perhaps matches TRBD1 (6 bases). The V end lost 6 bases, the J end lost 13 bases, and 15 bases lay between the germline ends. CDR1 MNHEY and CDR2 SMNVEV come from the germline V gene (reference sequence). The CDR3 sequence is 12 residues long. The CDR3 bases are TGTGCCAGCAGGCTGGGAGGGGGGAGACTGTTTTTT. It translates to CASRLGGGRLFF.

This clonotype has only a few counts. The CDR3 spells CASSYPATSITGDPYNEQFF. CDR3 DNA: TGTGCCAGCAGTTACCCCGCGACAAGCATAACGGGAGATCCGTACAATGAGCAGTTCTTC. This sequence joins TRBV6-2 or TRBV6-3 and TRBJ2-1; weak D call: TRBD2 (6 bases). This CDR3 has 20 amino acids. Germline lookup yields CDR1 MNHEY and CDR2 SVGEGT. The germline V and J ends were trimmed by 2 bases and 4 bases, with 27 bases remaining between them.

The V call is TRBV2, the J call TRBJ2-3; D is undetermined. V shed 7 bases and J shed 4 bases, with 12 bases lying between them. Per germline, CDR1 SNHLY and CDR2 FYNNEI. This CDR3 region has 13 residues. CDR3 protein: CASKNEVADTQYF. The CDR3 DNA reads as TGTGCCAGCAAAAACGAAGTGGCAGATACGCAGTATTTT.

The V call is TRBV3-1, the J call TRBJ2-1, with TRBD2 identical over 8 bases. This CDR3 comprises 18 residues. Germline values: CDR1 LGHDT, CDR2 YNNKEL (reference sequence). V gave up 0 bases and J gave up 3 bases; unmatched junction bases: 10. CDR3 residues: CASSQETIRAGVYNEQFF. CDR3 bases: TGTGCCAGCAGCCAAGAAACAATACGAGCGGGAGTCTACAATGAGCAGTTCTTC.

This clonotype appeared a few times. The CDR3 bases are TGTGCCACCGGACAGGGAAGGTACAATGAGCAGTTCTTC. Encoded protein: CATGQGRYNEQFF. The chain has TRBV24-1 and TRBJ2-1; 8 bases match TRBD1. Trimming at V came to 9 bases and at J to 4 bases, leaving 4 bases not matched to a gene. In germline, CDR1 is KGHDR, CDR2 SFDVKD. CDR3 size: 13 residues.

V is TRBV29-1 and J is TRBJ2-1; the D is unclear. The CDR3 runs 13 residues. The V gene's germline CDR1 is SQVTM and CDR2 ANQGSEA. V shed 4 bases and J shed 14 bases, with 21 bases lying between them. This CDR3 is CSVVDSIQRLEFF. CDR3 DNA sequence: TGCAGCGTTGTCGACTCGATTCAGAGACTTGAGTTCTTC.

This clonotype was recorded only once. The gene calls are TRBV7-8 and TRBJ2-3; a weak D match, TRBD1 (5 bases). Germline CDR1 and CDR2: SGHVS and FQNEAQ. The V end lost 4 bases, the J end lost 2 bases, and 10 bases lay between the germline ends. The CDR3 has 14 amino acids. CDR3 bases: TGTGCCAGCAGCTCGACAGAGGACACAGATACGCAGTATTTT. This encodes CASSSTEDTDTQYF. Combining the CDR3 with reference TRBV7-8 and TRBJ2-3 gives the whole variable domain GAGVSQSPRYKVAKRGQDVALRCDPISGHVSLFWYQQALGQGPEFLTYFQNEAQLDKSGLPSDRFFAERPEGSVSTLKIQRTQQEDSAVYLCASSSTEDTDTQYFGPGTRLTVL.

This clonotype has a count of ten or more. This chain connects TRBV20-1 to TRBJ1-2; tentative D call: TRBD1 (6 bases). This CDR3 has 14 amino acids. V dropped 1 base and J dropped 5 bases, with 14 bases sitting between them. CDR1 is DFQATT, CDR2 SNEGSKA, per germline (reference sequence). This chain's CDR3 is CSARGQDYGYGYTF. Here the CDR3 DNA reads TGCAGTGCTAGAGGACAGGACTACGGGTATGGCTACACCTTC.

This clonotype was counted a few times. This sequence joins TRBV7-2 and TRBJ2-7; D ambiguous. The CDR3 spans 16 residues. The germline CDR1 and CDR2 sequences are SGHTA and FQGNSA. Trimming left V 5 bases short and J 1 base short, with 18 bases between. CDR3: CASSTRTLLGSYEQYF. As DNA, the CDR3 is TGTGCCAGCAGCACCCGGACGCTCCTCGGATCCTACGAGCAGTACTTC.

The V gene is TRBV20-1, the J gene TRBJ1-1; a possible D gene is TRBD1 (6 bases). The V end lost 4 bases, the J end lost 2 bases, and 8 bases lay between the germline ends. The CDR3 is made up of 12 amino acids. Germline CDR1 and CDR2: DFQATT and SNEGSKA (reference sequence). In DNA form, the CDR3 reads TGCAGTGCTAAACAGGGAAACACTGAAGCTTTCTTT. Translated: CSAKQGNTEAFF.

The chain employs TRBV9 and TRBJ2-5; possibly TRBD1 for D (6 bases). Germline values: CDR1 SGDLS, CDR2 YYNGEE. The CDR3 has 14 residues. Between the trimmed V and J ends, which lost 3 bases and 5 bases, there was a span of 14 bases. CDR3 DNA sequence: TGTGCCAGCAGCGCGGGACACTCGGCGGAGACCCAGTACTTC. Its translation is CASSAGHSAETQYF.

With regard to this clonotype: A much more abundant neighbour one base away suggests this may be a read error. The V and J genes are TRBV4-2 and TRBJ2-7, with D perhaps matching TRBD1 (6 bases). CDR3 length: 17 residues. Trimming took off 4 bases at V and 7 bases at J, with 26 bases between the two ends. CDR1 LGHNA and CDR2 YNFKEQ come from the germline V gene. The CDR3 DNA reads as TGTGCCAGCAGCCTTACCTGGGAGCAGGGGCCCTACAATGAGCAGTACTTC. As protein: CASSLTWEQGPYNEQYF.

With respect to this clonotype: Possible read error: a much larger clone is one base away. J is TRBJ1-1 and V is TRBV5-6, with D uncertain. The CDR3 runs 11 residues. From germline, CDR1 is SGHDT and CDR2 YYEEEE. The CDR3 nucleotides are TGTGCCAGCAGCTCGAACATTGAAGCTTTCTTT. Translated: CASSSNIEAFF.

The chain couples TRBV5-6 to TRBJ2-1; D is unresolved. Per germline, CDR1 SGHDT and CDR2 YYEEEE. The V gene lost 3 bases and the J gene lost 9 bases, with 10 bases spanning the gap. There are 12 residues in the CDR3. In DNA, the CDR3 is TGTGCCAGCAGCTCCATGTCGGGTGAGCAGTTCTTC. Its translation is CASSSMSGEQFF.

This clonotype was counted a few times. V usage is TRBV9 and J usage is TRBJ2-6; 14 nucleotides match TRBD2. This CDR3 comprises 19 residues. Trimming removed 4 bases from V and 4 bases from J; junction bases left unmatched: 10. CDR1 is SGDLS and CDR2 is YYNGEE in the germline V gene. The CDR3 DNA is TGTGCCAGCAGCATTACGAGGACTAGCGGGAGGTCCGGGGCCAACGTCCTGACTTTC. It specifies CASSITRTSGRSGANVLTF.

The CDR3 loop reads CAISSSREGEQYF. CDR3 DNA sequence: TGTGCCATCAGCTCCAGCAGGGAGGGCGAGCAGTACTTC. The rearrangement joins TRBV10-3 to TRBJ2-7; 7 nucleotides match TRBD2. Germline assignment: CDR1 ENHRY and CDR2 SYGVKD. The V segment lost 6 bases and the J segment 6 bases; nucleotides outside the gene matches: 8. This CDR3 spans 13 amino acids.

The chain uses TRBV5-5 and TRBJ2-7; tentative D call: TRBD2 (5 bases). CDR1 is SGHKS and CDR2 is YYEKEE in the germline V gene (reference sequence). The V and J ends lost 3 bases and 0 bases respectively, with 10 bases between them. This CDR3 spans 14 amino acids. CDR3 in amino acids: CASSWAGDSYEQYF. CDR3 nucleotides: TGTGCCAGCAGCTGGGCCGGGGACTCCTACGAGCAGTACTTC.

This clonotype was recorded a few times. As DNA, the CDR3 is TGTGCCAGCAGTTCACAACCCAGGGGCTTGGCTTTCTTT. This translates into CASSSQPRGLAFF. This chain joins TRBV12-3 or TRBV12-4 and TRBJ1-1; TRBD1 might be the D (6 bases). The CDR3 covers 13 residues. The V end lost 4 bases, the J end lost 11 bases, and 17 bases lay between the germline ends.

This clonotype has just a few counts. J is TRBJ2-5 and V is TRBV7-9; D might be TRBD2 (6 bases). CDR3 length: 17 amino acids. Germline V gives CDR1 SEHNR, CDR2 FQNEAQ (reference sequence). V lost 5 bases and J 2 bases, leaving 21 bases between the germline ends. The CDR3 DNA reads TGTGCCAGCAGCAGCAACCGGGGCGGAGGAGGGCAAGAGACCCAGTACTTC. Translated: CASSSNRGGGGQETQYF.